This T cell receptor (beta chain) was recorded in a study of vaccination effects on CD4 cells after COVID-19. Study-wide context: Pre-vaccine samples were drawn 16 days and one week before the first dose.

Assay used: immunoSEQ multiplex PCR; TCRdb lists only in-frame clones, some missing. The sample includes roughly 60,000 clones, about two thirds of them seen just once. The CDR3 is 20 residues long. Cells that had been cultured for ten to eleven days were the source of isolated CD4+ T cells. Only a few counts were recorded for this clone. Its antigen is unidentified. This clonotype was sampled from a human donor who had a prior SARS-CoV-2 infection. Source: CD4+ T cells from PBMCs cultured without peptide, taken before COVID-19 vaccination. The chain uses TRBV21-1 and TRBJ2-6; TRBD1 reflects the table's D call only, with no check against the DNA. TRBV21-1 is marked as a pseudogene. CDR3 in amino acids: CASSSNARTGKKSGANVLTF. CDR3 bases: TGTGCCAGCAGCTCCAACGCTCGGACAGGGAAGAAGTCTGGGGCCAACGTCCTGACTTTC.